A selection of T cell receptor beta chains follows, all from one sample in a study of T cell responses to AZD1222 COVID-19 vaccine. Profiled with immunoSEQ multiplex PCR; TCRdb holds only in-frame clones, not every one. The sample holds roughly 66,000 clones, 75% to 85% seen once. The source material was peripheral blood, sampled on day 0 of AZD1222 vaccination. These receptors originate from an adult in good health. Both conserved end residues are part of each CDR3. D genes are given only for firm matches. Clone size is shown for a subset of rows, as once, few, many or a class of expanded clone.

abundance: NA; d_gene: NA; j_gene: TRBJ1-3; v_gene: TRBV5-1; CDR3aa: CASSSGSGNTIYF; CDR3nt: TGCGCCAGCAGCTCGGGCTCTGGAAACACCATATATTTT
abundance: NA; d_gene: TRBD1; j_gene: TRBJ1-4; v_gene: TRBV4-1; CDR3aa: CASSHGTGTNEKLFF; CDR3nt: TGCGCCAGCAGCCACGGGACAGGGACTAATGAAAAACTGTTTTTT
abundance: NA; d_gene: NA; j_gene: TRBJ2-3; v_gene: TRBV2; CDR3aa: CASSESRVTDTQYF; CDR3nt: TGTGCCAGCAGTGAGTCACGGGTGACAGATACGCAGTATTTT
abundance: NA; d_gene: NA; j_gene: TRBJ1-3; v_gene: TRBV19; CDR3aa: CASSPREYGNTIYF; CDR3nt: TGTGCCAGTAGCCCCAGGGAATACGGAAACACCATATATTTT
abundance: NA; d_gene: NA; j_gene: TRBJ1-2; v_gene: TRBV11-3; CDR3aa: CASSPKVGDGPIF; CDR3nt: TGTGCCAGCAGTCCAAAGGTCGGGGACGGACCGATCTTC
abundance: NA; d_gene: NA; j_gene: TRBJ2-6; v_gene: TRBV5-8; CDR3aa: CASSLTGLAGANVLTF; CDR3nt: TGTGCCAGCAGCTTAACGGGGCTGGCTGGGGCCAACGTCCTGACTTTC
abundance: once; d_gene: TRBD2; j_gene: TRBJ2-3; v_gene: TRBV9; CDR3aa: CASSATPRGGPTDTQYF; CDR3nt: TGTGCCAGCAGCGCGACCCCGCGCGGGGGGCCAACAGATACGCAGTATTTT
abundance: once; d_gene: NA; j_gene: TRBJ1-5; v_gene: TRBV7-2; CDR3aa: CASSLQGLGNQPQHF; CDR3nt: TGTGCCAGCAGCTTGCAGGGGTTGGGCAATCAGCCCCAGCATTTT
abundance: NA; d_gene: NA; j_gene: TRBJ1-1; v_gene: TRBV6-1; CDR3aa: CASSEAAGPLNTEAFF; CDR3nt: TGTGCCAGCAGTGAAGCGGCAGGGCCCTTGAACACTGAAGCTTTCTTT
abundance: NA; d_gene: NA; j_gene: TRBJ1-5; v_gene: TRBV30; CDR3aa: CAWSGSGMEPQHF; CDR3nt: TGTGCCTGGAGTGGGTCTGGTATGGAGCCCCAGCATTTT
abundance: NA; d_gene: NA; j_gene: TRBJ1-6; v_gene: TRBV9; CDR3aa: CASSGAFLHF; CDR3nt: TGTGCCAGCAGCGGAGCCTTCCTCCACTTT
abundance: NA; d_gene: TRBD1; j_gene: TRBJ2-2; v_gene: TRBV7-2; CDR3aa: CASSFRQGRNTGELFF; CDR3nt: TGTGCCAGCAGCTTCCGACAGGGGCGGAACACCGGGGAGCTGTTTTTT
abundance: NA; d_gene: NA; j_gene: TRBJ2-5; v_gene: TRBV20-1; CDR3aa: CSAMGGETQYF; CDR3nt: TGCAGTGCTATGGGGGGTGAGACCCAGTACTTC
abundance: NA; d_gene: TRBD2; j_gene: TRBJ2-2; v_gene: TRBV2; CDR3aa: CASTSGNTGELFF; CDR3nt: TGTGCCAGCACTAGCGGGAACACCGGGGAGCTGTTTTTT
abundance: NA; d_gene: TRBD1; j_gene: TRBJ2-7; v_gene: TRBV30; CDR3aa: CAWSASTGREQYF; CDR3nt: TGTGCCTGGAGTGCATCGACAGGGCGAGAGCAGTACTTC
abundance: NA; d_gene: NA; j_gene: TRBJ2-3; v_gene: TRBV11-2; CDR3aa: CASSADTQYF; CDR3nt: TGTGCCAGCAGCGCGGATACGCAGTATTTT
abundance: few; d_gene: NA; j_gene: TRBJ2-1; v_gene: TRBV18; CDR3aa: CASSPRVGNEQFF; CDR3nt: TGTGCCAGCTCACCACGGGTTGGAAATGAGCAGTTCTTC
abundance: NA; d_gene: NA; j_gene: TRBJ1-4; v_gene: TRBV9; CDR3aa: CASSPKRGHYEKLFF; CDR3nt: TGTGCCAGCAGCCCCAAGAGGGGACATTACGAAAAACTGTTTTTT
abundance: NA; d_gene: NA; j_gene: TRBJ1-5; v_gene: TRBV7-3; CDR3aa: CASSFKGGQPQHF; CDR3nt: TGTGCCAGCAGCTTCAAAGGAGGTCAGCCCCAGCATTTT
abundance: NA; d_gene: NA; j_gene: TRBJ2-1; v_gene: TRBV24-1; CDR3aa: CATSEWDFNEQFF; CDR3nt: TGTGCCACCAGTGAGTGGGACTTCAATGAGCAGTTCTTC
abundance: NA; d_gene: TRBD2; j_gene: TRBJ2-2; v_gene: TRBV4-1; CDR3aa: CASSQGGGATGELFF; CDR3nt: TGCGCCAGCAGCCAAGGCGGGGGGGCCACCGGGGAGCTGTTTTTT
abundance: NA; d_gene: TRBD1; j_gene: TRBJ2-7; v_gene: TRBV4-3; CDR3aa: CASSLGQGSSYEQYF; CDR3nt: TGCGCCAGCAGCCTCGGACAGGGTAGCTCCTACGAGCAGTACTTC
abundance: NA; d_gene: TRBD1; j_gene: TRBJ2-3; v_gene: TRBV11-3; CDR3aa: CASNPAGRGLVDPTDTQYF; CDR3nt: TGTGCCAGCAACCCAGCCGGCAGGGGGCTAGTCGACCCCACAGATACGCAGTATTTT
abundance: NA; d_gene: TRBD2; j_gene: TRBJ2-1; v_gene: TRBV6-5; CDR3aa: CASSTLAGGLNEQFF; CDR3nt: TGTGCCAGCAGCACCCTAGCGGGGGGCCTCAATGAGCAGTTCTTC
abundance: NA; d_gene: NA; j_gene: TRBJ1-1; v_gene: TRBV12-3/TRBV12-4; CDR3aa: CASSLLGRAEAFF; CDR3nt: TGTGCCAGCAGTTTATTAGGGCGGGCTGAAGCTTTCTTT
abundance: NA; d_gene: NA; j_gene: TRBJ2-1; v_gene: TRBV4-1; CDR3aa: CASSQANLVTYNEQFF; CDR3nt: TGCGCCAGCAGCCAGGCTAACTTGGTTACCTACAATGAGCAGTTCTTC
abundance: NA; d_gene: NA; j_gene: TRBJ1-4; v_gene: TRBV25-1; CDR3aa: CASRQGDREKLFF; CDR3nt: TGTGCCAGCAGACAGGGTGATCGGGAAAAACTGTTTTTT
abundance: once; d_gene: NA; j_gene: TRBJ2-7; v_gene: TRBV2; CDR3aa: CASSIPGTSYEQYF; CDR3nt: TGTGCCAGCTCCATCCCCGGGACCTCCTACGAGCAGTACTTC
abundance: NA; d_gene: NA; j_gene: TRBJ1-4; v_gene: TRBV6-5; CDR3aa: CASTTQGEKLFF; CDR3nt: TGTGCCAGCACCACTCAGGGGGAAAAACTGTTTTTT
abundance: NA; d_gene: NA; j_gene: TRBJ1-1; v_gene: TRBV19; CDR3aa: CASSLQVGEPAFF; CDR3nt: TGTGCCAGTAGTTTACAGGTTGGGGAGCCAGCTTTCTTT
abundance: NA; d_gene: NA; j_gene: TRBJ1-4; v_gene: TRBV9; CDR3aa: CASSIQGSANEKLFF; CDR3nt: TGTGCCAGCAGCATACAGGGTTCGGCTAATGAAAAACTGTTTTTT
abundance: NA; d_gene: NA; j_gene: TRBJ1-5; v_gene: TRBV10-3; CDR3aa: CAISEYRQDQHF; CDR3nt: TGTGCCATCAGTGAGTATCGGCAGGACCAGCATTTT
abundance: NA; d_gene: NA; j_gene: TRBJ1-2; v_gene: TRBV4-2; CDR3aa: CASSQDLQGKAYGYTF; CDR3nt: TGTGCCAGCAGCCAAGATCTCCAGGGGAAAGCCTATGGCTACACCTTC
abundance: NA; d_gene: NA; j_gene: TRBJ2-6; v_gene: TRBV28; CDR3aa: CASSPPGSGANVLTF; CDR3nt: TGTGCCAGCAGTCCTCCAGGCTCTGGGGCCAACGTCCTGACTTTC
abundance: NA; d_gene: TRBD1; j_gene: TRBJ1-2; v_gene: TRBV4-1; CDR3aa: CASSQDRAGTGSFYTF; CDR3nt: TGCGCCAGCAGCCAAGATAGGGCCGGGACAGGGTCTTTCTACACCTTC
abundance: NA; d_gene: TRBD2; j_gene: TRBJ2-7; v_gene: TRBV4-1; CDR3aa: CASSQGGGTEQYF; CDR3nt: TGCGCCAGCAGCCAAGGCGGGGGGACCGAGCAGTACTTC
abundance: NA; d_gene: TRBD1; j_gene: TRBJ2-5; v_gene: TRBV6-5; CDR3aa: CASSYSSGGVETQYF; CDR3nt: TGTGCCAGCAGTTACTCGTCAGGGGGCGTAGAGACCCAGTACTTC
abundance: NA; d_gene: NA; j_gene: TRBJ1-1; v_gene: TRBV3-1/TRBV3-2; CDR3aa: CASSSLLNTEAFF; CDR3nt: TGTGCCAGCAGTTCTCTTTTGAACACTGAAGCTTTCTTT
abundance: NA; d_gene: NA; j_gene: TRBJ1-6; v_gene: TRBV7-9; CDR3aa: CASSLEGRGSPLHF; CDR3nt: TGTGCCAGCAGCTTAGAGGGGAGAGGTTCACCCCTCCACTTT
abundance: NA; d_gene: NA; j_gene: TRBJ2-7; v_gene: TRBV6-5; CDR3aa: CASRRGHEQYF; CDR3nt: TGTGCCAGCAGACGGGGCCACGAGCAGTACTTC
abundance: NA; d_gene: NA; j_gene: TRBJ1-2; v_gene: TRBV24-1; CDR3aa: CATQDSLYGYTF; CDR3nt: TGTGCCACCCAAGACAGCCTCTATGGCTACACCTTC
abundance: NA; d_gene: TRBD1; j_gene: TRBJ2-3; v_gene: TRBV29-1; CDR3aa: CSVVEQGATDTQYF; CDR3nt: TGCAGCGTTGTAGAACAGGGGGCCACAGATACGCAGTATTTT
abundance: NA; d_gene: NA; j_gene: TRBJ2-1; v_gene: TRBV28; CDR3aa: CASSSPSLGLKQFF; CDR3nt: TGTGCCAGCAGTTCCCCCTCACTAGGGCTGAAGCAGTTCTTC
abundance: NA; d_gene: NA; j_gene: TRBJ2-2; v_gene: TRBV6-7; CDR3aa: CASSLRRPNTGELFF; CDR3nt: TGTGCCAGCAGTCTCAGACGGCCGAACACCGGGGAGCTGTTTTTT
abundance: NA; d_gene: TRBD1; j_gene: TRBJ1-1; v_gene: TRBV27; CDR3aa: CASRDRGLGNTEAFF; CDR3nt: TGTGCCAGCAGAGACAGGGGGCTGGGGAACACTGAAGCTTTCTTT
abundance: NA; d_gene: NA; j_gene: TRBJ2-7; v_gene: TRBV9; CDR3aa: CASSVVGNLGDEQYF; CDR3nt: TGTGCCAGCAGCGTAGTTGGGAATCTTGGGGACGAGCAGTACTTC
abundance: NA; d_gene: NA; j_gene: TRBJ1-1; v_gene: TRBV3-1/TRBV3-2; CDR3aa: CASSPRQNTEAFF; CDR3nt: TGTGCCAGCAGCCCGAGACAGAACACTGAAGCTTTCTTT
abundance: few; d_gene: NA; j_gene: TRBJ1-5; v_gene: TRBV4-1; CDR3aa: CASSHQMPEQPQHF; CDR3nt: TGCGCCAGCAGCCATCAGATGCCCGAGCAGCCCCAGCATTTT
abundance: NA; d_gene: NA; j_gene: TRBJ2-5; v_gene: TRBV9; CDR3aa: CASSVGAGNQETQYF; CDR3nt: TGTGCCAGCAGCGTAGGGGCAGGGAATCAAGAGACCCAGTACTTC
abundance: NA; d_gene: NA; j_gene: TRBJ1-6; v_gene: TRBV5-4; CDR3aa: CASSLSRSPLHF; CDR3nt: TGTGCCAGCAGTCTGAGTCGTTCACCCCTCCACTTT